The TCR beta chain under discussion was sequenced for a study of T cell clones after liver transplantation. Study background: Subjects received no induction therapy and standard immunosuppression until randomization at 12-24 months post-transplant.

Clones were sequenced by immunoSEQ multiplex PCR, and TCRdb holds only the in-frame ones, with some missing. The sample has tens of thousands of clones, 75% to 90% seen once. Germline lookup yields CDR1 MDHEN and CDR2 SYDVKM. The CDR3 totals 18 residues. Trimming took off 3 bases at V and 0 bases at J, with 18 bases between the two ends. Unstimulated PBMCs were sorted into CD3+CD4+ and CD3+CD8+ populations. The sequences come from CD4+ T cells from blood, collected 12 months after liver transplant. This clonotype originated in a human patient who received a liver transplant. The graft donor may have contributed some T cells. The chain combines TRBV28 with TRBJ1-5; D uncertain. The CDR3 DNA follows: TGTGCCAGCAGTTTCTCCCCCGGCTTAGGAAGTAGCAATCAGCCCCAGCATTTT. Amino acid sequence: CASSFSPGLGSSNQPQHF.